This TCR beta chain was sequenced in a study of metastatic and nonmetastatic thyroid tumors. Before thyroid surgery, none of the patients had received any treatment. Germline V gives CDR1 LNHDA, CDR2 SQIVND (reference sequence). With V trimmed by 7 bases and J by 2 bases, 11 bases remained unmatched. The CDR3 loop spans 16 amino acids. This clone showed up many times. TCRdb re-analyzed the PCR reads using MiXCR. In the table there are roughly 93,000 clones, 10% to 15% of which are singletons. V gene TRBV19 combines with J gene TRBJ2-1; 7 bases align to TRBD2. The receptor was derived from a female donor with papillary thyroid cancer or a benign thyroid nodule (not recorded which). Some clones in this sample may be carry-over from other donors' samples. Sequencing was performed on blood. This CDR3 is CASTTRGSGAYNEQFF. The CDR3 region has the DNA TGTGCCAGTACCACCCGGGGCAGCGGGGCCTACAATGAGCAGTTCTTC.